These 26 T cell receptor beta chains share one sample of origin, sequenced in a study of blood T cell repertoires in COVID-19 (dated by TCRdb to about 2020). Library preparation used the immunoSEQ multiplex PCR assay. TCRdb retrieved this table from immuneACCESS and kept in-frame rearrangements only. Not all clones are present; in checked studies, unresolved V genes account for under half, and no reason is known for the remainder. This sample comprises 150,000 to 200,000 clones, 65% to 90% of them detected only once. Of the sample, under 9.5% falls within the top ten clones. Sequenced material: peripheral blood. The origin of the receptors is a man aged 50 to 60 with active or convalescent COVID-19.

V gene TRBV15 combines with J gene TRBJ2-3; TRBD1 matches at 9 bases. V was clipped by 0 bases and J by 5 bases; unmatched bases: 3. The CDR3 totals 15 residues. Per the germline V gene, CDR1 is LNHNV and CDR2 is YYDKDF (reference sequence). CDR3 amino acids: CATSRERTGEDTQYF. In nucleotides, the CDR3 is TGTGCCACCAGCAGAGAGAGGACAGGGGAAGATACGCAGTATTTT. The full variable domain, rest sourced from reference TRBV15 and TRBJ2-3, is DAMVIQNPRYQVTQFGKPVTLSCSQTLNHNVMYWYQQKSSQAPKLLFHYYDKDFNNEADTPDNFQSRRPNTSFCFLDIRSPGLGDTAMYLCATSRERTGEDTQYFGPGTRLTVL.

The rearrangement links TRBV30 to TRBJ2-3; D is unresolved. Germline V gene sequence: CDR1 GTSNPN, CDR2 SVGIG (reference sequence). The CDR3 runs 11 residues. V gave up 0 bases and J gave up 10 bases, with 8 bases separating them. For the CDR3, the DNA is TGTGCCTGGAGTGTTAGCTTGGCGCAGTATTTT. Translated, it gives CAWSVSLAQYF.

The chain has TRBV12-5 and TRBJ1-4; D might be TRBD1 (6 bases). Trimming cost V 1 base and J 0 bases, with 9 bases left between them. The CDR3 length is 16 residues. CDR1 is LGHNT and CDR2 is FRNRAP in the germline V gene. The CDR3 reads CASGLARQATNEKLFF. CDR3 coding DNA: TGTGCTAGTGGTTTGGCCCGACAGGCAACTAATGAAAAACTGTTTTTT.

This rearrangement joins TRBV6-5 to TRBJ2-2; no clear D gene. CDR1 MNHEY and CDR2 SVGAGI come from the germline V gene. Trimming removed 0 bases at V and 6 bases at J, with 8 bases between. This CDR3 is 14 amino acids long. For the CDR3, the DNA is TGTGCCAGCAGTTACTCGTCTGCGGCCGGGGAGCTGTTTTTT. Protein: CASSYSSAAGELFF.

This clone was counted only a few times. The CDR3 sequence: CASSLGLVRDNEQFF. For the CDR3, the DNA is TGTGCCAGCAGCTTGGGACTAGTACGGGACAATGAGCAGTTCTTC. The chain couples TRBV5-4 to TRBJ2-1; tentatively, D is TRBD2 (6 bases). The V end lost 0 bases, the J end lost 5 bases, and 12 bases lay between the germline ends. The CDR3 consists of 15 residues. The germline CDR1 and CDR2 sequences are SGHNT and YYREEE (reference sequence).

V and J are TRBV5-1 and TRBJ1-3; TRBD1 is a possible D gene (6 bases). This CDR3 is 14 amino acids long. Germline lookup yields CDR1 SGHRS and CDR2 YFSETQ. Trimming left V 3 bases short and J 0 bases short, with 7 bases between. CDR3: CASSSDSSGNTIYF. As DNA, the CDR3 is TGCGCCAGCAGCTCGGACAGCTCTGGAAACACCATATATTTT.

This clone was detected only a few times. The rearrangement joins TRBV28 to TRBJ1-1, with TRBD1 identical over 7 bases. The ends lost 5 bases at V and 1 base at J; junction bases unmatched: 10. The CDR3 contains 16 residues. Germline CDR1 MDHEN, CDR2 SYDVKM. The CDR3 DNA follows: TGTGCCAGCAGTCCCGGGACAGCCCAGGGGAACACTGAAGCTTTCTTT. Residues: CASSPGTAQGNTEAFF. Full variable domain (outside the CDR3, taken from reference TRBV28 and TRBJ1-1): DVKVTQSSRYLVKRTGEKVFLECVQDMDHENMFWYRQDPGLGLRLIYFSYDVKMKEKGDIPEGYSVSREKKERFSLILESASTNQTSMYLCASSPGTAQGNTEAFFGQGTRLTVV.

The chain is built from TRBV7-2 and TRBJ2-1; TRBD1 is a possible D gene (5 bases). The CDR3 runs to 17 residues. CDR1 and CDR2 from the germline V gene are SGHTA and FQGNSA. Trimming removed 5 bases at V and 0 bases at J, with 17 bases between. The chain's CDR3 is CASSAVGGASSYNEQFF. The CDR3 coding sequence is TGTGCCAGCAGCGCCGTAGGTGGGGCTAGCTCCTACAATGAGCAGTTCTTC. Filled out from reference TRBV7-2 and TRBJ2-1, the complete variable domain reads GAGVSQSPSNKVTEKGKDVELRCDPISGHTALYWYRQSLGQGLEFLIYFQGNSAPDKSGLPSDRFSAERTGGSVSTLTIQRTQQEDSAVYLCASSAVGGASSYNEQFFGPGTRLTVL.

V gene TRBV29-1 combines with J gene TRBJ1-2; D perhaps matches TRBD1 (5 bases). The CDR3 has 13 amino acids. With 1 base removed from V and 8 bases from J, the gap between germline ends came to 14 bases. Per germline, CDR1 SQVTM and CDR2 ANQGSEA. The CDR3 region has the DNA TGCAGCGTTGAAGGAGGGGCAGCGGGGGGCTACACCTTC. This translates into CSVEGGAAGGYTF.

The rearrangement uses TRBV27 and TRBJ1-6; perhaps TRBD1 as D (5 bases). Trimming pared 6 bases from V and 6 bases from J, leaving 15 bases between. Germline V CDR1 and CDR2: MNHEY, SMNVEV (reference sequence). CDR3 length: 15 residues. CDR3 in DNA: TGTGCCAGCAGCCTGGAACAGGAGATTAATTCACCCCTCCACTTT. Residues: CASSLEQEINSPLHF.

This chain connects TRBV10-1 to TRBJ2-7; the match to TRBD1 covers 9 bases. Germline trimming cut 5 bases from V and 6 bases from J; bases unmatched to any gene: 14. Germline V CDR1 and CDR2: WNHNN, SYGVQD (reference sequence). There are 16 residues in the CDR3. In DNA, the CDR3 is TGCGCCAGCAGTAAAAGAACCGGGACAGGGCTTGTCGAGCAGTACTTC. Translation: CASSKRTGTGLVEQYF.

The CDR3 coding sequence is TGCGCCAGCAGCCTCGTACATGGAGGTCCTGGAAACACCATATATTTT. Its translation is CASSLVHGGPGNTIYF. V is TRBV4-1 and J is TRBJ1-3; D not certain. There are 16 residues in the CDR3. Trimming removed 4 bases from V and 2 bases from J, with 15 bases in between. Germline V gene lookup returns CDR1 MGHRA and CDR2 YSYEKL.

The gene calls are TRBV11-2 and TRBJ2-7; 7 positions agree with TRBD1. The V gene's germline CDR1 is SGHAT and CDR2 FQNNGV. V shed 5 bases, J shed 5 bases, and the junction held 6 bases outside the gene matches. The CDR3 loop spans 13 amino acids. The CDR3 DNA follows: TGTGCCAGCAGCGTCGACAGGGCCCACGAGCAGTACTTC. Translation gives CASSVDRAHEQYF.

This sequence joins TRBV21-1 and TRBJ2-1; TRBD2 was called by the table and not checked on the DNA. TRBV21-1 is shown as a pseudogene. The CDR3 runs 16 residues. CDR3: CASKTPGLNFYNEQFF. The CDR3 coding sequence is TGTGCCAGCAAAACGCCGGGACTCAATTTCTACAATGAGCAGTTCTTC.

The chain links TRBV4-1 to TRBJ1-2, with D possibly being TRBD1 (6 bases). Germline V gene lookup returns CDR1 MGHRA and CDR2 YSYEKL. CDR3 length: 13 residues. The V end was cut by 1 base, the J end by 6 bases, with 9 bases between. This CDR3 reads CASSQVAGDGYTF. In nucleotides, the CDR3 is TGCGCCAGCAGCCAAGTGGCAGGGGATGGCTACACCTTC.

The chain is built from TRBV5-5 and TRBJ1-3, with unresolved D. Germline assignment: CDR1 SGHKS and CDR2 YYEKEE (reference sequence). This CDR3 is 17 amino acids long. The V gene lost 7 bases and the J gene lost 0 bases, with 20 bases spanning the gap. This CDR3 is CASLYLGRADSGNTIYF. The CDR3 bases are TGTGCCAGCCTCTATCTCGGGCGGGCAGACTCTGGAAACACCATATATTTT. The variable domain in full, with the rest retrieved from reference TRBV5-5 and TRBJ1-3, is DAGVTQSPTHLIKTRGQQVTLRCSPISGHKSVSWYQQVLGQGPQFIFQYYEKEERGRGNFPDRFSARQFPNYSSELNVNALLLGDSALYLCASLYLGRADSGNTIYFGEGSWLTVV.

The chain carries TRBV10-3 and TRBJ2-6; possibly TRBD2 for D (6 bases). Trimming pared 5 bases from V and 0 bases from J, leaving 8 bases between. The CDR3 runs 15 residues. Germline V gene sequence: CDR1 ENHRY, CDR2 SYGVKD. CDR3 protein: CAISRSGSGANVLTF. DNA for the CDR3: TGTGCCATCAGTCGTAGCGGCTCTGGGGCCAACGTCCTGACTTTC.

This clone occurred once. This chain joins TRBV29-1 and TRBJ1-2; TRBD1 matches 8 bases. The CDR3 sequence is 14 residues long. Germline values: CDR1 SQVTM, CDR2 ANQGSEA. J lost 7 bases, V lost 3 bases, and 10 bases had no gene match. The CDR3 nucleotides are TGCAGCGTTGATAGCTCGGGACAGGCGGCTGGCTACACCTTC. The encoded protein is CSVDSSGQAAGYTF.

The chain carries TRBV7-6 and TRBJ1-2; the D gene is possibly TRBD1 (6 bases). From germline, CDR1 is SGHVS and CDR2 FNYEAQ. CDR3 length equals 16 residues. Trimming took off 1 base at V and 4 bases at J, with 16 bases between the two ends. This chain's CDR3 is CASSLGGPLTAYGYTF. CDR3 bases: TGTGCCAGCAGCTTAGGGGGGCCCCTGACGGCCTATGGCTACACCTTC.

This clone appeared once. The chain carries TRBV6-2 or TRBV6-3 and TRBJ2-2, with TRBD2 matching 7 bases. V lost 4 bases and J lost 5; bases outside the gene matches: 4. Germline CDR1 MNHEY, CDR2 SVGEGT. The length of the CDR3 is 14 residues. This CDR3 reads CASSSPGGTGELFF. The CDR3 coding sequence is TGTGCCAGCAGTTCCCCGGGAGGAACCGGGGAGCTGTTTTTT.

This chain connects TRBV25-1 to TRBJ1-2; D is unresolved. V was cut by 6 bases and J by 0 bases, with 14 bases left in between. The CDR3 consists of 15 residues. Germline values: CDR1 MGHDK, CDR2 SYGVNS. CDR3 protein: CASRAGGPPNYGYTF. The CDR3 region has the DNA TGTGCCAGCAGAGCAGGCGGGCCTCCTAACTATGGCTACACCTTC.

CDR3 protein: CASSLTGPVGGFEQFF. For the CDR3, the DNA is TGTGCCAGCAGCCTCACCGGTCCGGTTGGCGGGTTTGAGCAGTTCTTC. V is TRBV28 and J is TRBJ2-1; D perhaps matches TRBD2 (5 bases). Trimming shortened V by 6 bases and J by 9 bases, and 24 bases separated the two germline ends. This CDR3 spans 16 amino acids. Germline-derived CDR1 and CDR2 are MDHEN and SYDVKM. The entire variable domain, with the rest obtained from reference TRBV28 and TRBJ2-1, is as follows: DVKVTQSSRYLVKRTGEKVFLECVQDMDHENMFWYRQDPGLGLRLIYFSYDVKMKEKGDIPEGYSVSREKKERFSLILESASTNQTSMYLCASSLTGPVGGFEQFFGPGTRLTVL.

The chain combines TRBV7-2 with TRBJ2-1; the match to TRBD1 covers 9 bases. V was clipped by 2 bases and J by 10 bases; unmatched bases: 6. The CDR3 is 14 amino acids. Germline-derived CDR1 and CDR2 are SGHTA and FQGNSA. In nucleotides, the CDR3 is TGTGCCAGCAGCTTACTGGGACAGGGATTCGAGCAGTTCTTC. Amino acids: CASSLLGQGFEQFF. Supplemented by reference TRBV7-2 and TRBJ2-1, the full variable domain reads GAGVSQSPSNKVTEKGKDVELRCDPISGHTALYWYRQSLGQGLEFLIYFQGNSAPDKSGLPSDRFSAERTGGSVSTLTIQRTQQEDSAVYLCASSLLGQGFEQFFGPGTRLTVL.

V is TRBV18 and J is TRBJ2-1; the D is unclear. The V gene lost 2 bases and the J gene lost 7 bases, with 6 bases spanning the gap. Per the germline V gene, CDR1 is KGHSH and CDR2 is LQKENI. This CDR3 has 12 residues. The CDR3 protein is CASSPSLNEQFF. The CDR3 region has the DNA TGTGCCAGCTCACCATCCCTTAATGAGCAGTTCTTC.

The chain is built from TRBV18 and TRBJ1-1; D perhaps matches TRBD1 (6 bases). Germline V lookup: CDR1 KGHSH, CDR2 LQKENI. Deletions cut 3 bases from V and 5 bases from J, with 13 bases between. This CDR3 has 14 amino acids. CDR3: CASSPPWGRTEAFF. The DNA of the CDR3 is TGTGCCAGCTCACCCCCTTGGGGGCGGACTGAAGCTTTCTTT.

The rearrangement joins TRBV7-2 to TRBJ2-1, with TRBD2 as a possible D gene (7 bases). Germline V CDR1 and CDR2: SGHTA, FQGNSA. Trimming took 0 bases from V and 5 from J, leaving 11 bases between them. This CDR3 is built from 15 residues. CDR3 DNA: TGTGCCAGCAGCTTAGCGGGGGGGACACACAATGAGCAGTTCTTC. This codes for CASSLAGGTHNEQFF. Together with reference TRBV7-2 and TRBJ2-1, the CDR3 gives the full variable domain: GAGVSQSPSNKVTEKGKDVELRCDPISGHTALYWYRQSLGQGLEFLIYFQGNSAPDKSGLPSDRFSAERTGGSVSTLTIQRTQQEDSAVYLCASSLAGGTHNEQFFGPGTRLTVL.